Listed below are T cell receptor beta chains from one sample, sequenced in a study of OX40 agonist ivuxolimab in advanced cancers. Method: immunoSEQ multiplex PCR; TCRdb's copy keeps in-frame clones and lacks some. The table lists roughly 70,000 clones, 65% to 85% of them singletons. The specimen was CD4+ or CD8+ T cells sorted from blood, collected in a trial of the OX40 agonist ivuxolimab. The receptors here all came from an adult with an advanced solid tumor such as melanoma, head and neck, liver or kidney cancer. CDR3s include the opening cysteine and the closing phenylalanine or tryptophan. A D gene is named only where the DNA matches it firmly. Only part of the rows carry a size: once, few, many, or a class if the clone is expanded.

d_call	j_call	clone_size	v_call	cdr3_nt	cdr3_aa
TRBD1	TRBJ1-4	once	TRBV7-9	TGTGCCAGCAGCTTAGGGGACAGGCCTAATGAAAAACTGTTTTTT	CASSLGDRPNEKLFF
TRBD1	TRBJ2-7	-	TRBV11-3	TGTGCCAGCAGCTTCCGGACAGGGAACGAGCAGTACTTC	CASSFRTGNEQYF
-	TRBJ2-2	once	TRBV14	TGTGCCAGCAGCAGAAGTGGAGGGCTGTTTTTT	CASSRSGGLFF
-	TRBJ1-6	-	TRBV28	TGTGCCAGCAGTTTAGGTCGGATGTATAATTCACCCCTCCACTTT	CASSLGRMYNSPLHF
-	TRBJ1-4	-	TRBV2	TGTGCCAGCAGTGAACAGGGGCCTGAAAAACTGTTTTTT	CASSEQGPEKLFF
-	TRBJ2-2	-	TRBV5-1	TGCGCCAGCAGCCCCAACCCGGGACAGAACACCGGGGAGCTGTTTTTT	CASSPNPGQNTGELFF
-	TRBJ1-6	few	TRBV6-1	TGTGCCAGCAGTCTGGGGGGGGGCAACAATTCACCCCTCCACTTT	CASSLGGGNNSPLHF
-	TRBJ1-1	-	TRBV7-6	TGTGCCAGCAGCTCCCGCGGCACTGAAGCTTTCTTT	CASSSRGTEAFF
-	TRBJ2-3	-	TRBV30	TGTGCCTGGAACAGGGCAGATACGCAGTATTTT	CAWNRADTQYF
TRBD1	TRBJ2-7	-	TRBV5-1	TGCGCCAGCAGCTTCCTACCGACCGGGACAGGGGGCTACGAGCAGTACTTC	CASSFLPTGTGGYEQYF
TRBD1	TRBJ1-2	-	TRBV5-6	TGTGCCAGCAGCCCCTCGGACAGGAACTATGGCTACACCTTC	CASSPSDRNYGYTF
-	TRBJ2-1	-	TRBV5-1	TGCGCCAGCAGCCCGGGGGCCCTCGGCGATGAGCAGTTCTTC	CASSPGALGDEQFF
TRBD2	TRBJ2-1	-	TRBV5-1	TGCGCCAGCGGCTCCACCGGGACTACTCAGGAGAATGAGCAGTTCTTC	CASGSTGTTQENEQFF
TRBD2	TRBJ2-7	-	TRBV7-9	TGTGCCAGCAGCCCCTTGCCTAGCGGGGGGCTGGGCGAGCAGTACTTC	CASSPLPSGGLGEQYF
TRBD1	TRBJ2-2	-	TRBV10-1	TGCGCCAGCAGTGAGTCGACAGGGGCGAACACCGGGGAGCTGTTTTTT	CASSESTGANTGELFF
TRBD1	TRBJ2-7	few	TRBV5-4	TGTGCCAGCAGCCCGGGGACAGGGAAATATGACGAGCAGTACTTC	CASSPGTGKYDEQYF
-	TRBJ2-5	-	TRBV5-1	TGCGCCAGCAGCTTCCGACAGGGAGGACAAGAGACCCAGTACTTC	CASSFRQGGQETQYF
-	TRBJ2-7	-	TRBV27	TGTGCCAGCAGTTTAGGGAAGAGACAGGAGAAATACGAGCAGTACTTC	CASSLGKRQEKYEQYF
-	TRBJ2-5	-	TRBV7-2	TGTGCCAGCAGCTTAACCCGAAAAGAGACCCAGTACTTC	CASSLTRKETQYF
-	TRBJ1-4	-	TRBV5-5	TGTGCCAGCAGCCCCCGGGGCCAGGGAGGGAGAGAAAAACTGTTTTTT	CASSPRGQGGREKLFF
-	TRBJ2-5	-	TRBV7-2	TGTGCCAGCAGCCTATTTTGGGAGACCCAGTACTTC	CASSLFWETQYF
-	TRBJ1-2	-	TRBV28	TGTGCCAGCGGGGGGTGGCCCGGCGGATATGGCTACACCTTC	CASGGWPGGYGYTF
-	TRBJ1-1	-	TRBV28	TGTGCCAGCAGTCCCCTTTGGTCCACGGACACCATGAACACTGAAGCTTTCTTT	CASSPLWSTDTMNTEAFF
-	TRBJ2-1	-	TRBV9	TGTGCCAGCAGCGTAGTGGGGGGCGGGTACAATGAGCAGTTCTTC	CASSVVGGGYNEQFF
-	TRBJ1-5	-	TRBV6-1	TGTGCCAGCAGTGACGCCCCGGGGGGAGGTAATCAGCCCCAGCATTTT	CASSDAPGGGNQPQHF
-	TRBJ2-5	-	TRBV2	TGTGCCAGCAGTGAACAGGTTTCCCAGTACTTC	CASSEQVSQYF
-	TRBJ1-2	once	TRBV5-4	TGTGCCAGCAGCCAGTCGACAGCCCCTTCATATGGCTACACCTTC	CASSQSTAPSYGYTF
TRBD1	TRBJ2-3	-	TRBV29-1	TGCAGCGCTAAGAACGCCCAGGGGGCGAAGGGCAATACGCAGTATTTT	CSAKNAQGAKGNTQYF
-	TRBJ1-1	-	TRBV7-6	TGTGCCAGCAGCCTAAGCTCAACTATGGCGAACACTGAAGCTTTCTTT	CASSLSSTMANTEAFF
-	TRBJ2-7	-	TRBV7-8	TGTGCCAGCAGCTTTGGGGAATTGGGGGTAACCTACGAGCAGTACTTC	CASSFGELGVTYEQYF
TRBD1	TRBJ2-2	-	TRBV11-3	TGTGCCAGCAGCTTAGCGGGACAGGCCGGTTCCGGGGAGCTGTTTTTT	CASSLAGQAGSGELFF
-	TRBJ1-6	-	TRBV6-5	TGTGCCAGCAGTTACTCGGACAGAACAAATAATTCACCCCTCCACTTT	CASSYSDRTNNSPLHF
-	TRBJ1-1	-	TRBV5-1	TGCGCCAGCAGCTTGAGCGGGCAGGGAGACACTGAAGCTTTCTTT	CASSLSGQGDTEAFF
-	TRBJ1-1	once	TRBV28	TGTGCCAGCAGTTACAGGGTAAGGACTGAAGCTTTCTTT	CASSYRVRTEAFF
TRBD2	TRBJ2-6	-	TRBV29-1	TGCAGCGTTGATGGGACTAGCGGGGGACTCTCTGGGGCCAACGTCCTGACTTTC	CSVDGTSGGLSGANVLTF
-	TRBJ2-1	-	TRBV2	TGTGCCAGCATTAGGGACCCTCATAATGAGCAGTTCTTC	CASIRDPHNEQFF
TRBD1	TRBJ2-7	-	TRBV7-2	TGTGCCAGCAGCTTAAAGGGGACAGGGACTGTCGAGCAGTACTTC	CASSLKGTGTVEQYF
-	TRBJ1-5	-	TRBV4-1	TGCGCCAGCAGCCAAGGGGGCGGTAGCAATCAGCCCCAGCATTTT	CASSQGGGSNQPQHF
-	TRBJ1-5	few	TRBV6-1	TGTGCCAGCACTCCCCAGGGCAATAGCAATCAGCCCCAGCATTTT	CASTPQGNSNQPQHF
-	TRBJ1-3	-	TRBV10-2	TGCGCCAGCCATACCGCGGGGTCAGGAAACACCATATATTTT	CASHTAGSGNTIYF
-	TRBJ1-6	-	TRBV9	TGTGCCAGCAGCGTAGGGGCAGGTAGGAATTCACCCCTCCACTTT	CASSVGAGRNSPLHF
TRBD1	TRBJ1-5	-	TRBV18	TGTGCCAGCTCGGGGACAGCGCAGGACGCCCAGCATTTT	CASSGTAQDAQHF
TRBD1	TRBJ2-7	-	TRBV15	TGTGCCACCAGCAGGTCCGGGACAGGGTTTTTCGAGCAGTACTTC	CATSRSGTGFFEQYF
TRBD1	TRBJ2-5	-	TRBV15	TGTGCCACCAGCAGAACCCGCGGCAGGGGGGAGACCCAGTACTTC	CATSRTRGRGETQYF
TRBD1	TRBJ1-6	-	TRBV30	TGTGCCTGGAGTGTAGCCAGGGGGTTACCCCTCCACTTT	CAWSVARGLPLHF
TRBD2	TRBJ2-5	-	TRBV11-2	TGTGCCAGCAGCGCGGGACTAGCGGAGACCCAGTACTTC	CASSAGLAETQYF
-	TRBJ1-1	-	TRBV7-8	TGTGCCAGCAGCTTAGCGCGGATGGGAGGGTGGAACACTGAAGCTTTCTTT	CASSLARMGGWNTEAFF
-	TRBJ1-2	-	TRBV5-1	TGCGCCAGCAGCGCCACCGGGACGACTGCCTTACGAGCCTATGGCTACACCTTC	CASSATGTTALRAYGYTF
-	TRBJ2-2	once	TRBV11-3	TGTGCCAGCAGCAGGGAGACAGCCCTTACAACCGGGGAGCTGTTTTTT	CASSRETALTTGELFF
-	TRBJ2-3	-	TRBV19	TGTGCCAGTAGTACAGGGAGTTCAGATACGCAGTATTTT	CASSTGSSDTQYF
-	TRBJ1-2	-	TRBV7-2	TGTGCCAGCAGCACCGGGGATGGTTTTGGCTACACCTTC	CASSTGDGFGYTF
-	TRBJ1-5	-	TRBV19	TGTGCCAGTAGTACCGGGAGACCGGGAGGGCAGCCCCAGCATTTT	CASSTGRPGGQPQHF
-	TRBJ2-1	-	TRBV6-5	TGTGCCAGCAGTTACCGTTGGAGCTCCTACAATGAGCAGTTCTTC	CASSYRWSSYNEQFF
-	TRBJ1-5	once	TRBV10-3	TGTGCCATCAGTGATAGCAGGGAGGGCAATCAGCCCCAGCATTTT	CAISDSREGNQPQHF
TRBD1	TRBJ2-3	-	TRBV11-2	TGTGCCAGCAGCCTAGGACAGGGGGCCACAGATACGCAGTATTTT	CASSLGQGATDTQYF